This T cell receptor beta chain was captured in a study of CD8 T cells in ankylosing spondylitis (dated by TCRdb to 2017 to 2019). Turning to the overall study: T cell receptor beta repertoires were profiled in healthy donors and ankylosing spondylitis patients so that disease-linked TCR variants could be found. The whole study cohort included under 140 healthy donors and about two dozen ankylosing spondylitis patients. Peripheral blood was sampled, and synovial fluid was also collected from ankylosing spondylitis patients.

Per the germline V gene, LGHNA is the CDR1 and YNFKEQ is the CDR2. The CDR3 measures 15 amino acids from cysteine to phenylalanine. The DNA shown is the 45-base CDR3, in frame from base 1. The V end gives up 1 base and the J end 4 bases, leaving 1 base in the junction not matched to a gene. The paper as a whole reports these results and caveats: A TCR beta motif of about eight highly homologous amino acid variants appeared characteristic of blood from ankylosing spondylitis patients. Some TCR beta motif variants had previously been reported in synovial fluid and blood of reactive arthritis patients, which suggested common disease-initiation mechanisms. The disease-linked clones were reported to be significantly enriched in matched synovial fluid samples from ankylosing spondylitis patients. The disease-linked clones showed a CD8+ phenotype and occurred at relatively low frequencies in peripheral blood.

This clonotype was counted at least ten times. What this receptor recognizes is not known. There are no base qualities to consult, and no much larger clone falls within one base. The reads were generated on an Illumina HiSeq 2500. Quantitative 5'-RACE with molecular barcodes was the method used to prepare the TCR beta libraries. Processing in the source paper ran as follows. A new computational method based on a probabilistic model of VDJ rearrangement was used to identify disease-linked TCR variants. TCRdb trimmed public reads at Q25 via fastp, called clones via MiXCR and kept in-frame beta chains. Identical CDR3 protein sequences are pooled into one entry, listed with their most common genes and DNA. TCRdb's processing, not the authors' own work, is the source of the V and J calls. The sample records about 440,000 distinct CDR3 sequences, over 15% of which are singletons. Approximately 0.97% of the sample comes from the top ten.

The sequence was obtained from a male donor with ankylosing spondylitis. Sequenced input: blood, either unsorted or a sorted T cell fraction (not recorded which). The receptor chain draws on TRBV4-2 and TRBJ2-2; TRBD1 lines up with 9 middle nucleotides. The CDR3 reads CASSQGTGVTGELFF. In nucleotide form, the sequence is TGTGCCAGCAGCCAAGGGACAGGGGTCACCGGGGAGCTGTTTTTT.